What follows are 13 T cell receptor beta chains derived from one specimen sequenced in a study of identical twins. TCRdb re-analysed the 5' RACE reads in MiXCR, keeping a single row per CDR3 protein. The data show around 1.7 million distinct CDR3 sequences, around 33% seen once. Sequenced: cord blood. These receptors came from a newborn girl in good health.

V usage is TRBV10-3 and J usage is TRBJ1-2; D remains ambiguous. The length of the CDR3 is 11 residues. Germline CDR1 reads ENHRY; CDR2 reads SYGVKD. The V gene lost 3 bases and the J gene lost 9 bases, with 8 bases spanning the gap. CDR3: CAISDIVRYTF. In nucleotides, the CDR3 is TGTGCCATCAGTGACATCGTGCGCTACACCTTC.

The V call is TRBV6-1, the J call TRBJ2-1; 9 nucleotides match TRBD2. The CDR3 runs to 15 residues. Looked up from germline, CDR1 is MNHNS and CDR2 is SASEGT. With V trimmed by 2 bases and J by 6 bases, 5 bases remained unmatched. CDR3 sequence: CASSERASGANEQFF. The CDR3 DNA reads TGTGCCAGCAGTGAACGGGCTAGCGGGGCCAATGAGCAGTTCTTC.

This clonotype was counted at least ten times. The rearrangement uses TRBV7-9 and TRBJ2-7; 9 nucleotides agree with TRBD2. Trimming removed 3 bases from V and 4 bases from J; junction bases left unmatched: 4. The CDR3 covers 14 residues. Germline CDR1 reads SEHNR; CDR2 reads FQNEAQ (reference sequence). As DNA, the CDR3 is TGTGCCAGCAGCTTCGGGACTAGCACGTACGAGCAGTACTTC. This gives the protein CASSFGTSTYEQYF. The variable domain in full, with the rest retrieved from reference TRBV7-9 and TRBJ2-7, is DTGVSQNPRHKITKRGQNVTFRCDPISEHNRLYWYRQTLGQGPEFLTYFQNEAQLEKSRLLSDRFSAERPKGSFSTLEIQRTEQGDSAMYLCASSFGTSTYEQYFGPGTRLTVT.

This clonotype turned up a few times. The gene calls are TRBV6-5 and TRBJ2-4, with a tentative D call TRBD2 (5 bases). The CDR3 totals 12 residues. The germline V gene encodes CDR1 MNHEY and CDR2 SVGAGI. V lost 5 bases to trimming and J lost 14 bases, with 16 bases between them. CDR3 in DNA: TGTGCCAGCAGTACACTCCGGGGTACCGAGTACTTC. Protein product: CASSTLRGTEYF.

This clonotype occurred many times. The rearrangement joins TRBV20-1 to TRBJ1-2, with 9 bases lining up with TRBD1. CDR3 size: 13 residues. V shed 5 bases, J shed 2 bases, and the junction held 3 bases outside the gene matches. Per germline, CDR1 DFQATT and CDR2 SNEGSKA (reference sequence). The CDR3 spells CSAPGQGNYGYTF. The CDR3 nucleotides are TGCAGTGCTCCGGGACAGGGAAACTATGGCTACACCTTC.

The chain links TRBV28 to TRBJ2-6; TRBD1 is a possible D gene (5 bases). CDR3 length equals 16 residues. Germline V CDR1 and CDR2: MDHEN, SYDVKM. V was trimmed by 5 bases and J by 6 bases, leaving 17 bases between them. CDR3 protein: CASSLPVREAANVLTF. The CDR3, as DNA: TGTGCCAGCAGTCTCCCCGTCAGGGAAGCGGCCAACGTCCTGACTTTC.

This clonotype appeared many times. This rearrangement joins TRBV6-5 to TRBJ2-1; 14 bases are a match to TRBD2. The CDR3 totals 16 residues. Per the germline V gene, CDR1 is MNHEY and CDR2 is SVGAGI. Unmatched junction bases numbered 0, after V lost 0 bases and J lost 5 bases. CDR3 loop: CASSYSGLAGDNEQFF. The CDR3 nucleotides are TGTGCCAGCAGTTACTCGGGACTAGCGGGAGACAATGAGCAGTTCTTC.

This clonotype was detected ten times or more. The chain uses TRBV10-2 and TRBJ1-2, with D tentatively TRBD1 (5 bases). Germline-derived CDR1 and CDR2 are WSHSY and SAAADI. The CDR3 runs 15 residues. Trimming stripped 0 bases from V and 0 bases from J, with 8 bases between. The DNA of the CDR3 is TGCGCCAGCAGTGAGTCAACAGGAGCTAACTATGGCTACACCTTC. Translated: CASSESTGANYGYTF.

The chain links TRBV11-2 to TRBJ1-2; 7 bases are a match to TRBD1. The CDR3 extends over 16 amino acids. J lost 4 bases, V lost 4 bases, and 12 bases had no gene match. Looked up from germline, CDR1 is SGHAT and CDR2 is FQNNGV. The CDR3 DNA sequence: TGTGCCAGCAGCTCCTTAGACAGGGAAGGGAGCTATGGCTACACCTTC. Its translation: CASSSLDREGSYGYTF.

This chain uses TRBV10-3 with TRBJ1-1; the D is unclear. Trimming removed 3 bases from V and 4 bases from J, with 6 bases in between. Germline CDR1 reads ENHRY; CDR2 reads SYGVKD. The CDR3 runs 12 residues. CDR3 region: CAISDNPTEAFF. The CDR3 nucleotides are TGTGCCATCAGTGACAATCCCACTGAAGCTTTCTTT.

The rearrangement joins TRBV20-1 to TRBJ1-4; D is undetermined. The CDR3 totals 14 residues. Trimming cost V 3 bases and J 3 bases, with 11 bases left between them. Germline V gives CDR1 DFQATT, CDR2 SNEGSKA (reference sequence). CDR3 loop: CSARREVANEKLFF. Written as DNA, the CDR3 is TGCAGTGCTAGGCGGGAGGTGGCTAATGAAAAACTGTTTTTT.

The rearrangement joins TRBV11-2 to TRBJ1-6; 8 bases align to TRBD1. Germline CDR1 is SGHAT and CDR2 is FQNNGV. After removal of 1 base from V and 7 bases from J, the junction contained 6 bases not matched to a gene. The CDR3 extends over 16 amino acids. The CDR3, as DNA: TGTGCCAGCAGCTTAGTTGGGACAGGTCTCAATTCACCCCTCCACTTT. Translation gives CASSLVGTGLNSPLHF.

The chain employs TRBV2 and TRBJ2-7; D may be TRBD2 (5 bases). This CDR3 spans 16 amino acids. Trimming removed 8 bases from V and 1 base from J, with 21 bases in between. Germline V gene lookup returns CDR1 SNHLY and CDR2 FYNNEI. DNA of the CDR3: TGTGCCAGCCCCAAAGGGTCGGACTCCCTTTCCTACGAGCAGTACTTC. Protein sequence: CASPKGSDSLSYEQYF. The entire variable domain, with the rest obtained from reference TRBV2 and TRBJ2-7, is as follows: EPEVTQTPSHQVTQMGQEVILRCVPISNHLYFYWYRQILGQKVEFLVSFYNNEISEKSEIFDDQFSVERPDGSNFTLKIRSTKLEDSAMYFCASPKGSDSLSYEQYFGPGTRLTVT.